The clone carrying this TCR beta chain was detected once. The sample comes from a study of blood T cell repertoires in COVID-19. As for the study in general: Both acute and convalescent COVID-19 samples were obtained from the United States, Italy and Spain. Sample material is recorded as cDNA or gDNA derived from T cells, B-cell-depleted T cells, or PBMCs.

This study enrolled people aged roughly 18 to 90 from about two dozen US geographic areas. As processed by the authors: Amplification of reference gene primers provided the estimated nucleated cell counts. Data came from immunoSEQ multiplex PCR; TCRdb stores just in-frame clones and leaves some out. The D gene and trimming were derived from the DNA, and the V and J assignments and clone size from that table. This table holds 200,000 to 250,000 clones, 65% to 85% found once. The V segment lost 11 bases and the J segment 2 bases; nucleotides outside the gene matches: 8. The CDR3 runs 14 residues. The germline V gene has CDR1 SNHLY and CDR2 FYNNEI.

Sequences were obtained from PBMCs or T cells enriched from blood (not recorded which). This sequence was found in a woman aged 40 to 50 who had recovered from COVID-19. The genes are TRBV2 and TRBJ2-3; 9 bases are a match to TRBD2. The DNA of the CDR3 is TGTGCCGGCCGACTAGCGGAGACCACAGATACGCAGTATTTT. Its protein product is CAGRLAETTDTQYF.